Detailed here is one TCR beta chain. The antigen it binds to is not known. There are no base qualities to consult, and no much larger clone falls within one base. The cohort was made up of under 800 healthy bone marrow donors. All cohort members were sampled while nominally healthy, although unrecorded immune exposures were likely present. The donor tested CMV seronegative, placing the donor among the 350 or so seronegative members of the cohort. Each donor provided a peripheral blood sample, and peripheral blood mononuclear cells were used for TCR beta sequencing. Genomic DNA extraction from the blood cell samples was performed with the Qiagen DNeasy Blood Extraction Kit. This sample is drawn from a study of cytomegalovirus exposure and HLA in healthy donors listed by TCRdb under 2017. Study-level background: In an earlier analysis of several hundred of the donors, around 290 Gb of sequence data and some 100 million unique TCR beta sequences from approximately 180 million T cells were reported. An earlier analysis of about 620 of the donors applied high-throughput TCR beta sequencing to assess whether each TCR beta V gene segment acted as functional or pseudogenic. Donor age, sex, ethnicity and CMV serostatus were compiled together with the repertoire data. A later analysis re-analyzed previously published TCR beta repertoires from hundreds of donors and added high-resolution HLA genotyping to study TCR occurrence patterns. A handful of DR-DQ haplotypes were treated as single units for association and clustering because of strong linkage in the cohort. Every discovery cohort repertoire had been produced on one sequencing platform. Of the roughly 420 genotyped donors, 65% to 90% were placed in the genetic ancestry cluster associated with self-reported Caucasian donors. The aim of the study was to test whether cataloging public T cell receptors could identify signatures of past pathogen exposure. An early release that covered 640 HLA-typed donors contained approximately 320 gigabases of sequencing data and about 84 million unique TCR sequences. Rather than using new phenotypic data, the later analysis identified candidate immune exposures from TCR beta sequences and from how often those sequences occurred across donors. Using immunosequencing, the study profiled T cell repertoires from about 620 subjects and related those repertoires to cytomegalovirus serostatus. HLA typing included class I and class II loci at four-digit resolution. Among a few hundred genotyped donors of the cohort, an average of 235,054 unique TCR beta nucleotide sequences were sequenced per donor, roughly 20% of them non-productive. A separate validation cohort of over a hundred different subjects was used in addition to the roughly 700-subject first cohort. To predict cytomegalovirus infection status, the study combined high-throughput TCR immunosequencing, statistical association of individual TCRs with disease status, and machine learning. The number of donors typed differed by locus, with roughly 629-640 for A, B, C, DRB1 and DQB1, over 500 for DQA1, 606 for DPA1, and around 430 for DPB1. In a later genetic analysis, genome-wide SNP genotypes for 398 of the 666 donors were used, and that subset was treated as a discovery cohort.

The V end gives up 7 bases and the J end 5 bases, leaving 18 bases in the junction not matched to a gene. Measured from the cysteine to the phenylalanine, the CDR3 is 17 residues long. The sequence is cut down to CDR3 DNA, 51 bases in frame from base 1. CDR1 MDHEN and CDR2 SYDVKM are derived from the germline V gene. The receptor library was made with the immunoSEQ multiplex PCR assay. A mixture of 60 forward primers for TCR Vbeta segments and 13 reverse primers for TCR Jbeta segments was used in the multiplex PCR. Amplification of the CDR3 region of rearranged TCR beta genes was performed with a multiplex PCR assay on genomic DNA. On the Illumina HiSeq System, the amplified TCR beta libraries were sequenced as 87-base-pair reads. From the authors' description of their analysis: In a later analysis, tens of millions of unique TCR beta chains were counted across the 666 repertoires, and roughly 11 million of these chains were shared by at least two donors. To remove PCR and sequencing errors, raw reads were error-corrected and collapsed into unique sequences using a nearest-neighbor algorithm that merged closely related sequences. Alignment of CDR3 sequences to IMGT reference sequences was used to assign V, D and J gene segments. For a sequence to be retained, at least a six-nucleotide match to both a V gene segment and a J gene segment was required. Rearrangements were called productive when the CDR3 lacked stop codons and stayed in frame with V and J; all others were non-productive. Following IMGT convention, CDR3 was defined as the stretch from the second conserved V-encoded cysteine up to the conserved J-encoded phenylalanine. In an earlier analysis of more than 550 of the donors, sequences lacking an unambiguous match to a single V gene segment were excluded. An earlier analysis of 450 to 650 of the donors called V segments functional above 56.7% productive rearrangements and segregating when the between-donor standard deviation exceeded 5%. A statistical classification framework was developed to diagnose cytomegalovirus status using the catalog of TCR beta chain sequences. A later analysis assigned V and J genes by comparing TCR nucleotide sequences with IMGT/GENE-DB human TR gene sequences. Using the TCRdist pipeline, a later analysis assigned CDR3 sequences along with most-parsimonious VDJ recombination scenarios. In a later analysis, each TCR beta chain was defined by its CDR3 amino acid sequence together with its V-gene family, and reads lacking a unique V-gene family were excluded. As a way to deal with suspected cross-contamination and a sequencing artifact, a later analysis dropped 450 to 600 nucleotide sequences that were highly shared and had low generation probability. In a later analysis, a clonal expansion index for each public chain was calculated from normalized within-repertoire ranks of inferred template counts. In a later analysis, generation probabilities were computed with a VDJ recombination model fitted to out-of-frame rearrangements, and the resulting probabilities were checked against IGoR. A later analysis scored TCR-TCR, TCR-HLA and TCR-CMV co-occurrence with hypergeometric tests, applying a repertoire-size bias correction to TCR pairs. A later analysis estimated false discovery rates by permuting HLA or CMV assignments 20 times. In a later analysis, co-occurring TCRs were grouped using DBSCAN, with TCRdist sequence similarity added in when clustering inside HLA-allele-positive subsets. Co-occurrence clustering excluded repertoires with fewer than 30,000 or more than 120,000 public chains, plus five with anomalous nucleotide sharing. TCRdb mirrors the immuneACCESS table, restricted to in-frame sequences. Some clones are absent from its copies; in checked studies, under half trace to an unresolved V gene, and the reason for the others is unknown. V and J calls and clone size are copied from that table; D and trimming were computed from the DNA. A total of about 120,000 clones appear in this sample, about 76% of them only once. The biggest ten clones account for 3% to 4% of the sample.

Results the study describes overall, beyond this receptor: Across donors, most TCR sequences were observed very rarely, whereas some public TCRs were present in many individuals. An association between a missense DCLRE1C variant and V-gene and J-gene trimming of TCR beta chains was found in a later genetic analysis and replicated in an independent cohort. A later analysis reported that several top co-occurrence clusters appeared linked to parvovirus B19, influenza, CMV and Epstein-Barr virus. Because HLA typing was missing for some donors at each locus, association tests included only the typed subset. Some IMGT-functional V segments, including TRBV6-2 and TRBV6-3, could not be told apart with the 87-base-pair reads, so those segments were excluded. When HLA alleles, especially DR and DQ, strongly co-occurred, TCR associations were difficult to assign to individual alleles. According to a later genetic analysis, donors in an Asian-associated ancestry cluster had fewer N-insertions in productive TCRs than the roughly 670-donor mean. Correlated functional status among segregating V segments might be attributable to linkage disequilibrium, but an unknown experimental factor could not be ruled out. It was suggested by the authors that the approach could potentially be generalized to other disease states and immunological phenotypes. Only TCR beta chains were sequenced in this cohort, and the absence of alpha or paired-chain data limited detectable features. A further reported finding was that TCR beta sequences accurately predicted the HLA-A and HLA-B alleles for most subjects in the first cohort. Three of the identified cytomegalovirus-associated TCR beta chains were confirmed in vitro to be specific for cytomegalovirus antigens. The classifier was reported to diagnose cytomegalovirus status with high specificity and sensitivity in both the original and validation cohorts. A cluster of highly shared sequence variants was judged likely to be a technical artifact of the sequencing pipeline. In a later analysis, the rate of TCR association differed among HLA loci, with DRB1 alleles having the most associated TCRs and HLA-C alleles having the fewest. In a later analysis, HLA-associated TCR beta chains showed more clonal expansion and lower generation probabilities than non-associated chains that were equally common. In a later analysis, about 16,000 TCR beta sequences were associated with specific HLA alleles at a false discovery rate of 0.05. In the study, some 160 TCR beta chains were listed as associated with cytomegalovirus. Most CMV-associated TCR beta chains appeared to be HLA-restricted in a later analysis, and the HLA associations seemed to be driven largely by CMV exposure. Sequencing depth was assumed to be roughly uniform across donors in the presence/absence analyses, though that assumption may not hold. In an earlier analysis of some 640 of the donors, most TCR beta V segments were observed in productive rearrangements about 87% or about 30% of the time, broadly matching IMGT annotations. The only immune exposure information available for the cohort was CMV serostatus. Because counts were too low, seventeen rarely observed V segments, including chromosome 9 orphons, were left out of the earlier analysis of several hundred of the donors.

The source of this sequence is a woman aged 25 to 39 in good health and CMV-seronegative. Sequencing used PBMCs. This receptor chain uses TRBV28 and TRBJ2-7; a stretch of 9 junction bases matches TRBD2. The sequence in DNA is TGTGCCAGCATCCCCTTTGGTAGCGGGAGAGAAATCCACGAGCAGTACTTC. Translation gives CASIPFGSGREIHEQYF. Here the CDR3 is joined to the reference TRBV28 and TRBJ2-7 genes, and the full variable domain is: DVKVTQSSRYLVKRTGEKVFLECVQDMDHENMFWYRQDPGLGLRLIYFSYDVKMKEKGDIPEGYSVSREKKERFSLILESASTNQTSMYLCASIPFGSGREIHEQYFGPGTRLTVT.